A selection of T cell receptor beta chains follows, all from one sample in a study of Tregs in tolerant kidney transplant recipients. Sequenced by immunoSEQ multiplex PCR; TCRdb stores in-frame clones only, minus some. The table shows tens of thousands of clones, with over 75% occurring only once. Here the sequenced sample was CD4+ T cells from blood (PBMCs), taken 6 months after the transplant. The source of these receptors is a human patient who received a combined kidney and bone marrow transplant. Some T cells may originate from the graft donor. Each CDR3 is given with its conserved first and last residue. The D gene is left open where the match is weak. Not every row has a clone size; where given, it reads once, few, many or a size class.

V: TRBV12-5; size: NA; D: NA; J: TRBJ2-7; CDR3: CASGSVVATTYEQYF; DNA: TGTGCTAGTGGTTCGGTGGTGGCAACCACCTACGAGCAGTACTTC
V: TRBV7-8; size: NA; D: TRBD2; J: TRBJ2-7; CDR3: CASSLTQGKLSSGSERSEQYF; DNA: TGTGCCAGCAGCTTAACCCAGGGCAAACTATCTAGCGGGAGTGAGCGAAGCGAGCAGTACTTC
V: TRBV5-1; size: NA; D: NA; J: TRBJ2-7; CDR3: CASSHSSGYEQYF; DNA: TGCGCCAGCAGCCATTCCTCGGGCTACGAGCAGTACTTC
V: TRBV2; size: NA; D: TRBD1; J: TRBJ2-7; CDR3: CASSERTGSLYEQYF; DNA: TGTGCCAGCAGTGAAAGGACAGGTTCCCTCTACGAGCAGTACTTC
V: TRBV9; size: NA; D: TRBD2; J: TRBJ2-5; CDR3: CASSVGGGFETQYF; DNA: TGTGCCAGCAGCGTAGGGGGGGGGTTTGAGACCCAGTACTTC
V: TRBV25-1; size: NA; D: NA; J: TRBJ1-3; CDR3: CASSEYRGAGNTIYF; DNA: TGTGCCAGCAGTGAATATCGGGGGGCTGGAAACACCATATATTTT
V: TRBV5-1; size: NA; D: TRBD1; J: TRBJ2-2; CDR3: CASSSRQGSGELFF; DNA: TGCGCCAGCAGCTCTAGACAGGGTTCCGGGGAGCTGTTTTTT
V: TRBV9; size: NA; D: TRBD1; J: TRBJ1-4; CDR3: CASSPWKGQNEKLFF; DNA: TGTGCCAGCAGCCCCTGGAAGGGACAGAATGAAAAACTGTTTTTT
V: TRBV4-1; size: NA; D: TRBD2; J: TRBJ2-5; CDR3: CASSPRPRSGAVQETQYF; DNA: TGCGCCAGCAGCCCCAGGCCCCGTAGCGGGGCGGTCCAAGAGACCCAGTACTTC
V: TRBV30; size: once; D: NA; J: TRBJ1-6; CDR3: CAWTSRGMLNSPLHF; DNA: TGTGCCTGGACCTCCCGGGGGATGCTTAATTCACCCCTCCACTTT
V: TRBV21-1; size: NA; D: NA; J: TRBJ2-2; CDR3: CASRSDRSNTGELFF; DNA: TGTGCCAGCCGGTCGGACAGGTCGAACACCGGGGAGCTGTTTTTT
V: TRBV18; size: once; D: TRBD1; J: TRBJ2-7; CDR3: CASSVKNRGAYEQYF; DNA: TGTGCCAGCTCAGTCAAAAACAGGGGAGCCTACGAGCAGTACTTC
V: TRBV7-9; size: NA; D: NA; J: TRBJ1-1; CDR3: CASSLDIPEAFF; DNA: TGTGCCAGCAGCCTTGACATACCCGAAGCTTTCTTT
V: TRBV28; size: NA; D: NA; J: TRBJ2-4; CDR3: CASSLLSNIQYF; DNA: TGTGCCAGCAGTTTACTCTCAAACATTCAGTACTTC
V: TRBV15; size: few; D: TRBD1; J: TRBJ2-3; CDR3: CATSRELTGAQYF; DNA: TGTGCCACCAGCAGAGAATTGACAGGGGCGCAGTATTTT
V: TRBV4-1; size: NA; D: TRBD1; J: TRBJ2-7; CDR3: CASSQYSPRGKTGTYEQYF; DNA: TGCGCCAGCAGCCAATATTCTCCGAGGGGAAAGACAGGGACCTACGAGCAGTACTTC
V: TRBV2; size: NA; D: TRBD1; J: TRBJ2-1; CDR3: CASSRQGEYEQFF; DNA: TGTGCCAGCAGTCGACAGGGGGAATATGAGCAGTTCTTC